What follows describes a single T cell receptor beta chain. Its antigen is still unknown. Base qualities are not at hand, and no much larger clone is one base apart. The immunoSEQ hsTCRB assay version 4 in survey mode was used to sequence TCRbeta repertoires from genomic DNA. Genomic DNA was diluted to around 10 ng/uL, and up to roughly 1 ug per sample was used for TCRbeta sequencing. Concerning the study's data processing: TCRbeta data were analyzed in ImmunoSeq Analyzer 3.0, with diversity computed on productive nucleotide rearrangements. Lower-bound TCR diversity was estimated with the improved Chao index, and clonality with the Gini coefficient using the Immunarch R package. Different nucleotide rearrangements encoding the same CDR3beta amino acid sequence were counted as distinct clonotypes. Differential abundance analysis found TCRbeta sequences that were significantly enriched in antigen-responding cells compared with anti-CD3/anti-CD28-activated cells. GLIPH2 grouped TCRs by predicted peptide-MHC specificity, both within each participant and across combined participant data sets. Drawn from immuneACCESS, this table holds only the in-frame rearrangements with V and J called that TCRdb kept. Clones are partly lost; checked studies trace under half to an unresolved V gene and leave the rest unexplained. V, J and clone size are taken as reported in that table, and D and trimming were inferred from the DNA itself. In all, the sample holds over 35,000 clones, and approximately 93% of those were seen once. The ten largest clones add up to approximately 2% of the sample.

These data belong to a study of persistence of HIV-infected CD4 T cells (TCRdb year 2020). A note on the overall study: Suppressive ART had been received by participants for a median of roughly eight years. Peripheral blood samples of up to about 180 mL were obtained at multiple time points, with the exception of a couple of participants, for whom leukapheresis was performed at a single time point. Anti-CD3/anti-CD28 stimulation activated a higher proportion of cells, with a lower memory fraction, than antigen stimulation. The study isolated CMV- and HIV-1 Gag-responding CD4+ T cells from ART-treated individuals to examine antigen-driven clonal expansion of HIV-1-infected cells. The clonality of all cells in each sorted population was measured by TCRbeta sequencing, and the clonality of infected cells was measured by proviral sequencing. Cross-participant TCR cluster analysis included roughly eight participants for CMV and about seven participants for Gag.

Overall study outcomes, separate from this receptor: TCRbeta richness in CMV- and Gag-responding cells was significantly lower than in anti-CD3/anti-CD28-responding cells; CMV-responding cells had higher oligoclonality than CD3/CD28-stimulated and Gag-responding cells. Antigen-responding cells were enriched for expanded CDR3beta sequences that were degenerate, which suggests that CD4+ responses to CMV and Gag underwent convergent selection. Bulk TCR analyses could not be restricted to the rare CMV-responding cells that actually carried HIV-1 proviruses. Only a small number of individuals took part in the study, and the range of antigens tested was limited. Within the same sorted populations, how oligoclonal the TCRs were correlated with how oligoclonal the proviruses were.

Trimming removed 5 bases from V and 6 bases from J, leaving 10 bases between the germline ends. There are 12 amino acids in the CDR3, from cysteine to phenylalanine inclusive. Only the CDR3 portion is preserved as DNA: 36 bases, with reading frame beginning at the first base. The treatment or condition label corresponds to: suppressive antiretroviral therapy. As a nonspecific positive control representing the CD4+ T cell repertoire, cells were stimulated with anti-CD3/anti-CD28 magnetic beads. CD4+ T cells that responded were sorted based on upregulation of both CD40 ligand and CD69. HIV-1-infected adults in whom suppressive ART had been started during chronic infection were enrolled as participants. For at least 4 years, participants had undetectable plasma HIV-1 RNA, below 50 copies/mL. To be included, a participant needed positive CMV serology and a CD4+ T cell count above 400 cells/uL. Before stimulation, PBMCs were isolated using density centrifugation and then depleted of CD8+ T cells. For less than 20 hours, CD8-depleted PBMCs were stimulated with anti-CD28/CD49d costimulation, a CD40-blocking antibody, and enfuvirtide, which was added to prevent new infections. Cell sorting was done on a Beckman Coulter MoFlo Legacy or XDP sorter, and dead cells were excluded with propidium iodide. Genomic DNA was extracted with the QIAamp DNA Mini Kit for samples above one million cells, otherwise with the Quick-DNA Microprep Kit.

Recombination joined TRBV12-3 or TRBV12-4 with TRBJ1-1; the D gene is possibly TRBD1, with 5 bases matching. The material sequenced was CD4+ T cells sorted from PBMCs after roughly 18-hour stimulation, taken from a patient who received antiretroviral therapy. This specimen's cell subset or site label, per the study, means: CD40L+CD69+ CD4 T cells responding to anti-CD3/anti-CD28 beads, representing the overall repertoire. The sequence derives from an adult man with HIV who was CMV-seropositive. CDR3 loop: CASSAEGPEAFF. The base sequence is TGTGCCAGCAGTGCGGAGGGGCCTGAAGCTTTCTTT.